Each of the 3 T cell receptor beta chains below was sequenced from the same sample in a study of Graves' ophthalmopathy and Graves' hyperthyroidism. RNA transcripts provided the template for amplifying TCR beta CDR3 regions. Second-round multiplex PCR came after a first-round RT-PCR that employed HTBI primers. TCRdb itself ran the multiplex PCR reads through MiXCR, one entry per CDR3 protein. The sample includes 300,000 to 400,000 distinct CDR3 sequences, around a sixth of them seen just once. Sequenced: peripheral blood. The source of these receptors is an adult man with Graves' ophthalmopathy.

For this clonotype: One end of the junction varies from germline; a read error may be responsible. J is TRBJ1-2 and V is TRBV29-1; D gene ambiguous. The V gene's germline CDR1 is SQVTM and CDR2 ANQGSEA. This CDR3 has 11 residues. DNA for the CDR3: TGCAGCGGTATCGGGGAGGAAGGCTACATCTTC. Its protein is CSGIGEEGYIF.

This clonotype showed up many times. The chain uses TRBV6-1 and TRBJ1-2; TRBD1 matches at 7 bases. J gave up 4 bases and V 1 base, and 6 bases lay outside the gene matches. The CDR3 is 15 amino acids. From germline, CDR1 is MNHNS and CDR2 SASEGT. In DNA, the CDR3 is TGTGCCAGCAGTGAAGGCGCAGGGGGGGTCTATGGCTACACCTTC. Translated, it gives CASSEGAGGVYGYTF.

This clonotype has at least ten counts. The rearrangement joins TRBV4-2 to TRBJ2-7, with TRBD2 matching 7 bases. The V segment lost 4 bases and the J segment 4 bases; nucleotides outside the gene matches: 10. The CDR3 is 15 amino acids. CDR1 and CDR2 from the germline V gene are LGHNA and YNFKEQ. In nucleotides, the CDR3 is TGTGCCAGCAGCCCGCAGGCGGGAGACCCTTACGAGCAGTACTTC. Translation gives CASSPQAGDPYEQYF.